The 25 T cell receptor beta chains given below trace back to one sample, sequenced in a study of T cells in Graves' hyperthyroidism and ophthalmopathy. Template material for amplifying TCR beta CDR3 regions consisted of RNA transcripts. The TCR CDR3 first-round RT-PCR relied on the HTBI primer set. TCRdb re-called the multiplex PCR reads with MiXCR, one entry per CDR3 protein. The sample includes over 350,000 distinct CDR3 sequences, roughly 20% of them seen just once. Material for sequencing was blood. The origin of the receptors is a man between 18 and 29 years old with Graves' ophthalmopathy.

The chain carries TRBV14 and TRBJ2-1; D may correspond to TRBD1 or TRBD2 (6 bases each). The germline V gene encodes CDR1 SGHDN and CDR2 FVKESK. This CDR3 is 15 amino acids long. V was shortened by 11 bases and J by 4 bases, with 21 bases between the two germline ends. The CDR3 region has the DNA TGTGCCTCGGGGGCGGCTCCCGGGATTTACAATGAGCAGTTCTTC. Translating gives CASGAAPGIYNEQFF.

This clonotype was seen many times. The chain carries TRBV11-2 and TRBJ2-2; D may be TRBD1 (7 bases). Trimming removed 5 bases from V and 7 bases from J, with 11 bases in between. The CDR3 loop spans 13 amino acids. Germline V gene lookup returns CDR1 SGHAT and CDR2 FQNNGV. CDR3 DNA sequence: TGTGCCAGCAGCCCAGGGGGGAACGGGGAGCTGTTTTTT. Amino acids: CASSPGGNGELFF.

This clonotype came up many times. V is TRBV3-1 and J is TRBJ1-1; possibly TRBD1 for D (6 bases). CDR1 and CDR2 from the germline V gene are LGHDT and YNNKEL (reference sequence). The CDR3 totals 13 residues. Trimming left V 0 bases short and J 10 bases short, with 12 bases between. The CDR3 here is CASSQDRGRIAFF. CDR3 nucleotides: TGTGCCAGCAGCCAAGACAGGGGAAGGATAGCTTTCTTT.

Note on this clonotype: A read error may be the cause here, since a much bigger clone is one base away. The DNA for the CDR3 is TGTGCCAGCAGCTTAGGCGGGACTAGCGGGGAGGCCCAGTACTTC. Translating gives CASSLGGTSGEAQYF. This chain joins TRBV11-3 and TRBJ2-5, with 13 bases lining up with TRBD2. Germline V gene lookup returns CDR1 SGHNT and CDR2 YENEEA. The CDR3 is 15 amino acids. Losses at the gene ends were 1 base for V and 9 bases for J; bases not matched to a gene: 5.

This clonotype appeared many times. V and J are TRBV11-2 and TRBJ2-1; the D gene could be TRBD1 or TRBD2 (6 bases each). Trimming cost V 4 bases and J 5 bases, with 15 bases left between them. Germline CDR1 reads SGHAT; CDR2 reads FQNNGV. This CDR3 is built from 15 residues. The CDR3 reads CASSSSPGANNEQFF. DNA of the CDR3: TGTGCCAGCAGCTCCTCCCCGGGGGCCAACAATGAGCAGTTCTTC.

The V gene is TRBV7-2, the J gene TRBJ2-1; tentatively, D is TRBD1 (6 bases). The CDR3 consists of 18 residues. Germline CDR1 and CDR2: SGHTA and FQGNSA. V lost 1 base to trimming and J lost 1 base, with 17 bases between them. The CDR3 nucleotides are TGTGCCAGCAGCTTAGTCGAAGGACAGAGAAAATCCTACAATGAGCAGTTCTTC. This gives the protein CASSLVEGQRKSYNEQFF.

This chain joins TRBV6-1 and TRBJ2-3; D is perhaps TRBD2 (7 bases). The CDR3 has 14 residues. V was pared by 8 bases and J by 2 bases, with 14 bases between. Germline V gene data show CDR1 as MNHNS and CDR2 as SASEGT. This CDR3 reads CASGRGGPTDTQYF. In DNA form, the CDR3 reads TGTGCCAGCGGTCGCGGGGGCCCCACAGATACGCAGTATTTT.

In its sample, this clonotype was seen once. A much more abundant neighbour one base away suggests this may be a read error. This chain connects TRBV12-3 or TRBV12-4 to TRBJ2-2; maybe TRBD1 (5 bases). The CDR3 has 13 amino acids. The V end lost 7 bases, the J end lost 5 bases, and 11 bases lay between the germline ends. CDR3 loop: CASIEGATGELFF. The CDR3 DNA sequence: TGTGCCAGCATAGAAGGGGCGACCGGGGAGCTGTTTTTT.

This clonotype has only a few counts. V gene TRBV3-1 combines with J gene TRBJ2-4; 7 bases line up with TRBD2. Per germline, CDR1 LGHDT and CDR2 YNNKEL (reference sequence). The CDR3 consists of 17 residues. V trimming: 1 base; J trimming: 0 bases; junction bases outside the gene matches: 6. This chain's CDR3 is CASSQVPSGVAKNIQYF. The DNA of the CDR3 is TGTGCCAGCAGCCAAGTTCCTAGCGGTGTAGCCAAAAACATTCAGTACTTC.

This clonotype has only one observation. The chain uses TRBV7-9 and TRBJ1-2; 11 nucleotides agree with TRBD1. The V gene's germline CDR1 is SEHNR and CDR2 FQNEAQ (reference sequence). The CDR3 is made up of 15 amino acids. J was trimmed by 8 bases and V by 5 bases; bases with no gene match: 10. The CDR3 bases are TGTGCCAGCAGCCCCACCGGGACAGGGGGTTGGGGCTACACCTTC. Amino acid sequence: CASSPTGTGGWGYTF.

This clonotype occurred many times. V is TRBV12-3 or TRBV12-4 and J is TRBJ1-5; D gene ambiguous. The V and J ends lost 2 bases and 6 bases respectively, with 5 bases between them. The length of the CDR3 is 12 residues. For the CDR3, the DNA is TGTGCCAGCAGTTTATCGAGTCAGCCCCAGCATTTT. It translates to CASSLSSQPQHF.

The rearrangement uses TRBV7-6 and TRBJ1-3; D is possibly TRBD1 (6 bases). The germline CDR1 and CDR2 sequences are SGHVS and FNYEAQ. The V and J ends lost 1 base and 2 bases respectively, with 9 bases between them. This CDR3 is 15 amino acids long. CDR3 region: CASSLGPGAGNTIYF. The DNA of the CDR3 is TGTGCCAGCAGCTTAGGCCCAGGGGCTGGAAACACCATATATTTT.

This clonotype has ten or more counts. The chain couples TRBV3-1 to TRBJ1-1, with D possibly being TRBD1 (5 bases). This CDR3 is built from 13 residues. V was clipped by 4 bases and J by 8 bases, with 14 bases between them. Germline loops: CDR1 LGHDT, CDR2 YNNKEL (reference sequence). CDR3 sequence reads: CASSRTTDTEAFF. For the CDR3, the DNA is TGTGCCAGCAGCCGCACGACAGATACCGAAGCTTTCTTT.

This chain joins TRBV12-3 or TRBV12-4 and TRBJ2-7, with D tentatively TRBD1 (5 bases). The CDR3 spans 16 residues. Between the trimmed V and J ends, which lost 1 base and 7 bases, there was a span of 20 bases. CDR3 coding DNA: TGTGCCAGCAGTTTAGAAAGGACATTTATGGCTCGGGAGCAGTACTTC. Its translation is CASSLERTFMAREQYF.

This clonotype was counted many times. The chain carries TRBV5-8 and TRBJ2-1, with 10 bases that match TRBD2. There are 17 residues in the CDR3. V lost 1 base to trimming and J lost 2 bases; unmatched junction nucleotides: 6. The germline CDR1 and CDR2 sequences are SGHTS and YDEGEE. The CDR3 loop reads CASSLSGGAGTYNEQFF. CDR3 in DNA: TGTGCCAGCAGCTTGAGCGGGGGGGCGGGAACCTACAATGAGCAGTTCTTC.

This clonotype was found many times. This sequence joins TRBV20-1 and TRBJ1-1; 8 nucleotides match TRBD1. The V gene's germline CDR1 is DFQATT and CDR2 SNEGSKA (reference sequence). CDR3 size: 14 residues. J lost 4 bases, V lost 1 base, and 5 bases had no gene match. The CDR3 reads CSARAPGGFTEAFF. CDR3 in DNA: TGCAGTGCTAGAGCGCCAGGGGGCTTCACTGAAGCTTTCTTT.

This clonotype has only a few counts. A single base separates this from a much larger clone, so it may be a read error. The chain uses TRBV5-1 and TRBJ1-1; D ambiguous. Trimming stripped 4 bases from V and 3 bases from J, with 10 bases between. Looked up from germline, CDR1 is SGHRS and CDR2 is YFSETQ. This CDR3 is built from 13 residues. In nucleotides, the CDR3 is TGCGCCAGCAGCGTGTTGGGGTACACTGAAGCTTTCTTT. It is translated as CASSVLGYTEAFF.

The genes are TRBV4-3 and TRBJ1-1; D possibly corresponds to TRBD1 (5 bases). V was clipped by 1 base and J by 4 bases, with 13 bases between them. The CDR3 contains 15 residues. Looked up from germline, CDR1 is LGHNA and CDR2 is YSLEER. The CDR3 loop is CASSQVRGVSTEAFF. The CDR3 region has the DNA TGCGCCAGCAGCCAAGTGAGAGGGGTGAGCACTGAAGCTTTCTTT.

This clonotype was counted ten times or more. The chain joins TRBV11-2 to TRBJ2-7, with D uncertain. Germline CDR1 reads SGHAT; CDR2 reads FQNNGV. V lost 2 bases and J lost 3, with 14 bases in between. This CDR3 has 15 residues. The CDR3 nucleotides are TGTGCCAGCAGCTTAATCCCTTTTGGAGACTACGAGCAGTACTTC. Translating gives CASSLIPFGDYEQYF.

The J gene is TRBJ2-3, the V gene TRBV30; D is unresolved. The CDR3 length is 13 residues. V was trimmed by 3 bases and J by 4 bases, leaving 11 bases between them. CDR1 and CDR2 (germline): GTSNPN, SVGIG (reference sequence). The CDR3 region has the DNA TGTGCCTGGAGCGCCAAAGCAGCAGATACGCAGTATTTT. It translates to CAWSAKAADTQYF.

In this sample, this clonotype turned up a few times. The chain carries TRBV6-2 or TRBV6-3 and TRBJ2-7; D gene unclear. The CDR3 spans 15 residues. V gave up 7 bases and J gave up 1 base, with 17 bases separating them. Germline V gene data show CDR1 as MNHEY and CDR2 as SVGEGT. CDR3 protein: CASTSGEYLSYEQYF. Written as DNA, the CDR3 is TGTGCCAGCACCTCCGGAGAGTACCTATCCTACGAGCAGTACTTC.

The count of this clonotype is one. The V and J genes are TRBV4-2 and TRBJ1-5, with TRBD1 matching 7 bases. Trimming at V came to 4 bases and at J to 0 bases, leaving 3 bases not matched to a gene. The CDR3 has 15 amino acids. Germline values: CDR1 LGHNA, CDR2 YNFKEQ. Here the CDR3 reads CASSRGTDSNQPQHF. CDR3 DNA sequence: TGTGCCAGCAGCCGCGGGACAGATAGCAATCAGCCCCAGCATTTT.

The gene calls are TRBV11-2 and TRBJ2-7; no definite D call. The V end was cut by 5 bases, the J end by 5 bases, with 16 bases between. This CDR3 region has 14 residues. Germline V gene sequence: CDR1 SGHAT, CDR2 FQNNGV. The CDR3 region is CASSPENPENEQYF. The CDR3 coding sequence is TGTGCCAGCAGCCCTGAGAACCCGGAGAACGAGCAGTACTTC.

This clonotype was observed many times. The chain combines TRBV20-1 with TRBJ2-3; D is unresolved. Germline CDR1 is DFQATT and CDR2 is SNEGSKA (reference sequence). Trimming cost V 6 bases and J 3 bases, with 13 bases left between them. The CDR3 consists of 13 residues. The CDR3 DNA is TGCAGTGCCATTCCGGACGGGACAGATACGCAGTATTTT. Translated: CSAIPDGTDTQYF.

This clonotype was detected many times. The chain carries TRBV5-1 and TRBJ1-6; possibly TRBD1 for D (5 bases). The V gene's germline CDR1 is SGHRS and CDR2 YFSETQ. V lost 4 bases and J lost 7, with 15 bases in between. The CDR3 contains 15 residues. For the CDR3, the DNA is TGCGCCAGCAGCCCGGATGGGGGGATAAATTCACCCCTCCACTTT. Its translation is CASSPDGGINSPLHF.